The 5 T cell receptor beta chains reported below all come from one sample, sequenced in a study of blood T cell repertoires in COVID-19. TCRdb's copy holds only in-frame clones and misses some; the assay was immunoSEQ multiplex PCR. The sample has 50,000 to 75,000 clones, around 79% seen once; the top ten hold approximately 3.8%. Sequenced input: peripheral blood. The source is a man in his sixties with acute or convalescent COVID-19.

The rearrangement uses TRBV4-3 and TRBJ1-3; 8 bases match TRBD1. V lost 1 base to trimming and J lost 0 bases; unmatched junction nucleotides: 8. The CDR3 is 18 residues long. Germline-derived CDR1 and CDR2 are LGHNA and YSLEER. The CDR3 nucleotides read TGCGCCAGCAGCCAAGCGGTCGGCACAGGGGGCTCTGGAAACACCATATATTTT. Its protein is CASSQAVGTGGSGNTIYF.

The chain is built from TRBV24-1 and TRBJ2-6; 8 bases are shared with TRBD1. Germline V gene data show CDR1 as KGHDR and CDR2 as SFDVKD. CDR3 size: 16 residues. V shed 7 bases and J 3 bases; nucleotides not matched to a gene: 7. The CDR3 coding sequence is TGTGCCACCAGCTACAGGGGGACAAATGGGGCCAACGTCCTGACTTTC. It codes for CATSYRGTNGANVLTF.

This chain connects TRBV14 to TRBJ2-1; tentative D call: TRBD1 (6 bases). Trimming cost V 6 bases and J 1 base, with 16 bases left between them. The CDR3 contains 16 residues. CDR1 is SGHDN, CDR2 FVKESK, per germline. In DNA form, the CDR3 reads TGTGCCAGCAGTTCTAGGGGGACGCCTTCCTACAATGAGCAGTTCTTC. Amino acid sequence: CASSSRGTPSYNEQFF.

The chain employs TRBV20-1 and TRBJ1-5, with D hard to call. V was clipped by 3 bases and J by 0 bases, with 6 bases between them. The V gene's germline CDR1 is DFQATT and CDR2 SNEGSKA (reference sequence). The CDR3 sequence is 13 residues long. The CDR3 loop reads CSASSYSNQPQHF. The CDR3 DNA reads as TGCAGTGCTAGTAGCTATAGCAATCAGCCCCAGCATTTT.

This chain joins TRBV6-5 and TRBJ2-4, with a possible D match to TRBD2 (5 bases). CDR1 is MNHEY and CDR2 is SVGAGI in the germline V gene. V lost 0 bases, J lost 0 bases, and 9 bases lay in between. This CDR3 is built from 16 residues. The CDR3 spells CASSYSRTLAKNIQYF. The CDR3 DNA sequence: TGTGCCAGCAGTTACTCTAGGACTCTAGCCAAAAACATTCAGTACTTC.